This T cell receptor beta chain stems from a study of blood T cell repertoires in COVID-19. On the study more broadly: The samples span acute and convalescent COVID-19 from the United States, Italy and Spain. PBMCs, B-cell-depleted T cells, or T cells were the source of the cDNA or gDNA that made up the material.

Seattle-derived patients entered the study during active infection and were followed longitudinally. In the original workflow: Amplification of reference gene primers was used by the study to estimate nucleated cell counts. The protocol was immunoSEQ multiplex PCR, while the TCRdb copy is restricted to in-frame clones and leaves out a portion. V, J and clone size were drawn from that table, and D and trimming were deduced from the DNA. The sample carries approximately 240,000 clones, approximately 91% recorded once. Trimming pared 4 bases from V and 1 base from J, leaving 9 bases between. Germline V gives CDR1 LGHDT, CDR2 YNNKEL (reference sequence). The CDR3 spans 14 residues. This clone was detected only once.

Sequencing was done on a sample of peripheral blood. The clonotype was recovered from a young man with COVID-19, enrolled during active disease. This chain links TRBV3-1 (or the pseudogene TRBV3-2) with TRBJ2-3; TRBD2 is a possible D gene (6 bases). The DNA of the CDR3 is TGTGCCAGCAGCCCCGGGACTGGCACAGATACGCAGTATTTT. Translating gives CASSPGTGTDTQYF.